One and the same sample provided the 10 T cell receptor beta chains below, sequenced in a study of vaccination effects on CD4 cells after COVID-19. These receptors have no known antigen. The repertoire was sequenced with immunoSEQ multiplex PCR; TCRdb's copy has only in-frame clones and lacks some. The sample consists of 20,000 to 30,000 clones, about 70% of them appearing once. Before any sequencing was done, the ViraFEST assay used viral peptide pools to expand antigen-specific CD4+ T cells. Cells that had been cultured for about 10 days were the source of isolated CD4+ T cells. All study participants received two doses of BNT162b2 or mRNA-1273 vaccine. Sequencing used CD4+ T cells from PBMCs cultured with SARS-CoV-2 spike peptides, obtained after COVID-19 vaccination. These receptors were obtained from a human donor who received a COVID-19 vaccine.

V and J are TRBV5-4 and TRBJ1-2; TRBD1 matches 7 bases. Germline V gene lookup returns CDR1 SGHNT and CDR2 YYREEE (reference sequence). The V and J ends lost 1 base and 7 bases, in that order; junction bases with no gene match: 7. The CDR3 runs 14 residues. As DNA, the CDR3 is TGTGCCAGCAGCTTGCATCAGGGGGGATCTGGCTACACCTTC. Translating it yields CASSLHQGGSGYTF.

The chain links TRBV3-1 (or the pseudogene TRBV3-2) to TRBJ2-5, with 7 bases that match TRBD2. Germline CDR1 reads LGHDT; CDR2 reads YNNKEL (reference sequence). CDR3 length equals 13 residues. The V gene end was trimmed by 3 bases and the J gene end by 4 bases; junction bases not matched to a gene: 2. CDR3 amino acids: CASSQGGRETQYF. CDR3 bases: TGTGCCAGCAGCCAGGGCGGGAGAGAGACCCAGTACTTC.

The chain has TRBV18 and TRBJ1-1; maybe TRBD1 (5 bases). CDR1 is KGHSH, CDR2 LQKENI, per germline. This CDR3 is 16 amino acids long. V was cut by 1 base and J by 1 base, with 13 bases left in between. The CDR3 region is CASSPRSQASNTEAFF. The CDR3 nucleotides are TGTGCCAGCTCACCACGATCACAGGCCTCGAACACTGAAGCTTTCTTT.

The chain has TRBV2 and TRBJ1-2; no clear D. CDR1 is SNHLY, CDR2 FYNNEI, per germline. The CDR3 spans 15 residues. The germline V and J ends were trimmed by 6 bases and 2 bases, with 16 bases remaining between them. In DNA form, the CDR3 reads TGTGCCAGCAGGAGCCGAGTCCTAAACAACTATGGCTACACCTTC. Translation gives CASRSRVLNNYGYTF. The full variable domain, its missing parts supplied by reference TRBV2 and TRBJ1-2, is EPEVTQTPSHQVTQMGQEVILRCVPISNHLYFYWYRQILGQKVEFLVSFYNNEISEKSEIFDDQFSVERPDGSNFTLKIRSTKLEDSAMYFCASRSRVLNNYGYTFGSGTRLTVV.

This sequence joins TRBV5-1 and TRBJ2-1; D gene ambiguous. Germline assignment: CDR1 SGHRS and CDR2 YFSETQ. V lost 0 bases to trimming and J lost 4 bases, with 8 bases between them. The CDR3 extends over 14 amino acids. This CDR3 reads CASSLGLVYNEQFF. The CDR3 region has the DNA TGCGCCAGCAGCTTGGGACTGGTTTACAATGAGCAGTTCTTC.

The chain recombines TRBV12-3 or TRBV12-4 with TRBJ1-4, with unresolved D. CDR3 length: 13 amino acids. V was clipped by 4 bases and J by 8 bases, with 11 bases between them. The CDR3 DNA reads as TGTGCCAGCAGTTCTCGGCTCGAGGAAAAACTGTTTTTT. This sequence encodes CASSSRLEEKLFF.

The chain joins TRBV29-1 to TRBJ2-3, with D uncertain. The CDR3 is made up of 13 amino acids. From germline, CDR1 is SQVTM and CDR2 ANQGSEA. Deletions cut 4 bases from V and 3 bases from J, with 11 bases between. The CDR3 loop reads CSVAPQATDTQYF. CDR3 nucleotide sequence: TGCAGCGTTGCACCTCAGGCGACAGATACGCAGTATTTT.

This clone was seen only once. The rearrangement links TRBV4-1 to TRBJ2-5; weak D call: TRBD1 (6 bases). The V end was cut by 1 base, the J end by 5 bases, with 14 bases between. There are 15 residues in the CDR3. Germline assignment: CDR1 MGHRA and CDR2 YSYEKL. The CDR3 reads CASSQARSQGETQYF. The CDR3 DNA follows: TGCGCCAGCAGCCAAGCTAGATCCCAGGGGGAGACCCAGTACTTC.

This chain links TRBV7-8 with TRBJ1-5, with 7 bases fitting TRBD1. CDR3 length equals 14 residues. Trimming removed 5 bases from V and 2 bases from J; junction bases left unmatched: 3. Germline V lookup: CDR1 SGHVS, CDR2 FQNEAQ. The CDR3 loop is CASSRDRGNQPQHF. The DNA of the CDR3 is TGTGCCAGCAGCCGAGACAGGGGCAATCAGCCCCAGCATTTT.

The chain couples TRBV4-1 to TRBJ1-1; no clear D. The germline gives CDR1 MGHRA, CDR2 YSYEKL. The CDR3 spans 15 residues. Trimming left V 0 bases short and J 3 bases short, with 11 bases between. The CDR3 sequence: CASSQEVLPDTEAFF. In DNA form, the CDR3 reads TGCGCCAGCAGCCAAGAAGTTCTCCCAGACACTGAAGCTTTCTTT.